This T cell receptor (beta chain) is drawn from a study of cytomegalovirus exposure and HLA in healthy donors. CDR3 length: 18 amino acids. CDR1 and CDR2 (germline): MDHEN, SYDVKM. J lost 5 bases, V lost 6 bases, and 11 bases had no gene match. A word on this clone: Its antigen is unidentified.

Study results and caveats: There were under 200 TCR beta chains listed as cytomegalovirus-associated.

Using immunoSEQ multiplex PCR, the repertoire was profiled, and TCRdb retains in-frame clones only, with some absent. The table has about 64,000 clones, 85% to 95% seen once. This receptor was identified in a young woman in good health and CMV-seropositive. The chain combines TRBV28 with TRBJ2-2, with 14 bases identical to TRBD2. Sequencing was performed on PBMCs. The CDR3, as DNA: TGTGCCAGCAGCTCGGGACTAGCGGGAGTGTTTAAGACCGGGGAGCTGTTTTTT. Translating it yields CASSSGLAGVFKTGELFF.